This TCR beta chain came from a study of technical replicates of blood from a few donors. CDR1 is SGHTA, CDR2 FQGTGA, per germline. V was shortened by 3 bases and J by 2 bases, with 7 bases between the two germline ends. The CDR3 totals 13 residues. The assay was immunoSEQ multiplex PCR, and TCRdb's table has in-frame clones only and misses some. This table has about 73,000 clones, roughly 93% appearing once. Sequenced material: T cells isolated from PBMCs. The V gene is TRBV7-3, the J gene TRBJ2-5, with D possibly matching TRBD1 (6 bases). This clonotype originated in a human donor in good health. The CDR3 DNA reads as TGTGCCAGCAGCTTTGGGACACAAGAGACCCAGTACTTC. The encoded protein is CASSFGTQETQYF.